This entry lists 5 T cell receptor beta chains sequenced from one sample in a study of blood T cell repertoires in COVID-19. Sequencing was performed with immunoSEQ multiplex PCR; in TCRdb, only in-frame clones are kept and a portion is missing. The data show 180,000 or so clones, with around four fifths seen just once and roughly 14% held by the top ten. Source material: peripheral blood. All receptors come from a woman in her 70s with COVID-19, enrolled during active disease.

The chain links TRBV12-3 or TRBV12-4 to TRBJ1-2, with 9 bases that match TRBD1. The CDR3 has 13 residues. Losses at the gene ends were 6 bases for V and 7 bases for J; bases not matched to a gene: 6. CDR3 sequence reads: CASRGDRAAGYTF. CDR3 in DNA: TGTGCCAGCAGAGGGGACAGGGCGGCTGGCTACACCTTC.

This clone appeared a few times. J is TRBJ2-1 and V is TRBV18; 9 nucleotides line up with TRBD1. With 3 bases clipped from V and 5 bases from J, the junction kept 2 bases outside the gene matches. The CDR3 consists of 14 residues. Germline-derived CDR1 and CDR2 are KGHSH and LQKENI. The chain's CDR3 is CASSPGTGNNEQFF. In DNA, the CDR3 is TGTGCCAGCTCACCGGGGACAGGGAACAATGAGCAGTTCTTC.

The DNA of the CDR3 is TGTGCCAGTAGTATCTTGGCGGGAGGAGGAAATGAGCAGTTCTTC. Translating it yields CASSILAGGGNEQFF. V is TRBV19 and J is TRBJ2-1; TRBD2 matches at 8 bases. Germline CDR1 reads LNHDA; CDR2 reads SQIVND (reference sequence). Unmatched junction bases numbered 8, after V lost 3 bases and J lost 7 bases. This CDR3 region has 15 residues. The entire variable domain, with the rest obtained from reference TRBV19 and TRBJ2-1, is as follows: DGGITQSPKYLFRKEGQNVTLSCEQNLNHDAMYWYRQDPGQGLRLIYYSQIVNDFQKGDIAEGYSVSREKKESFPLTVTSAQKNPTAFYLCASSILAGGGNEQFFGPGTRLTVL.

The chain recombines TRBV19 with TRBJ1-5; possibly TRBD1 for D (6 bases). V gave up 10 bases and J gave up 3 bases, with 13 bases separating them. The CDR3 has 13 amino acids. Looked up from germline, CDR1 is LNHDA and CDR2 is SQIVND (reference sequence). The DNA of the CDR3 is TGTGCCACCTTTCAGGGGTTCAATCAGCCCCAGCATTTT. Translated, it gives CATFQGFNQPQHF.

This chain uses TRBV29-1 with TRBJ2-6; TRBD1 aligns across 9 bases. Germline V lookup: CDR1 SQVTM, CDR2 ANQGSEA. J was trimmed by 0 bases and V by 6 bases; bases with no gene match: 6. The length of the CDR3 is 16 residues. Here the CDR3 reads CSVVGTGRSGANVLTF. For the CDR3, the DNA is TGCAGCGTCGTCGGGACAGGGCGCTCTGGGGCCAACGTCCTGACTTTC.